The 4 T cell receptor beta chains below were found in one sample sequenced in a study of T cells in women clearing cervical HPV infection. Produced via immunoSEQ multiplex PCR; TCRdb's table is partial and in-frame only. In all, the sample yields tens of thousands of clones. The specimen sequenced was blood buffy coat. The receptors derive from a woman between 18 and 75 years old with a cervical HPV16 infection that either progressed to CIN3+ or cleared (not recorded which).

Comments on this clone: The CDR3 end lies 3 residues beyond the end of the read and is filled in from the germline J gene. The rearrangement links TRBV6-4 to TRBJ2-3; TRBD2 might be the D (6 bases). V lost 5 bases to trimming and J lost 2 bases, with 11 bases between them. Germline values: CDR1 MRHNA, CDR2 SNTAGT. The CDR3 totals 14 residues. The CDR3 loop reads CASSRDFLTDTQYF. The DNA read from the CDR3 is TGTGCCAGCAGTAGGGACTTCCTCACAGATACG.

The sequenced part of the CDR3 DNA is TGTGCCAGCAGCTTAGACAGCGGGGACAGGTACCATCAGCCC. Encoded protein: CASSLDSGDRYHQP. The complete CDR3 sequence is CASSLDSGDRYHQPQHF. The rearrangement uses TRBV7-6 and TRBJ1-5, with 8 bases fitting TRBD1. The read gets to within 3 residues of the CDR3 end, and the germline J gene fills in the rest. The CDR3 loop spans 17 amino acids. Germline V gene sequence: CDR1 SGHVS, CDR2 FNYEAQ. Germline trimming cut 1 base from V and 5 bases from J; bases unmatched to any gene: 10.

This chain's CDR3 is CASNPAGVGSTGELFF. The CDR3 bases that were read are TGTGCCAGCAATCCAGCGGGAGTAGGGAGCACCGGGGAG. This chain connects TRBV28 to TRBJ2-2, with 8 bases aligning to TRBD2. Read data end 3 residues before the CDR3 end; the end is taken from the germline J gene. CDR3 length: 16 amino acids. Germline values: CDR1 MDHEN, CDR2 SYDVKM. V trimming: 7 bases; J trimming: 4 bases; junction bases outside the gene matches: 11.

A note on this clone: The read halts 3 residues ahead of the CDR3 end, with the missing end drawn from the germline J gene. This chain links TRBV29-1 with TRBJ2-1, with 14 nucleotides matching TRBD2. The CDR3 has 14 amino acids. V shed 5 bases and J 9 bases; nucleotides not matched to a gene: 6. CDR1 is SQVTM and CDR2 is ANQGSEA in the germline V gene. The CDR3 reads CSVRLAGGGSEQFF. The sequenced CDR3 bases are TGCAGCGTTAGACTAGCGGGAGGGGGAAGTGAG.